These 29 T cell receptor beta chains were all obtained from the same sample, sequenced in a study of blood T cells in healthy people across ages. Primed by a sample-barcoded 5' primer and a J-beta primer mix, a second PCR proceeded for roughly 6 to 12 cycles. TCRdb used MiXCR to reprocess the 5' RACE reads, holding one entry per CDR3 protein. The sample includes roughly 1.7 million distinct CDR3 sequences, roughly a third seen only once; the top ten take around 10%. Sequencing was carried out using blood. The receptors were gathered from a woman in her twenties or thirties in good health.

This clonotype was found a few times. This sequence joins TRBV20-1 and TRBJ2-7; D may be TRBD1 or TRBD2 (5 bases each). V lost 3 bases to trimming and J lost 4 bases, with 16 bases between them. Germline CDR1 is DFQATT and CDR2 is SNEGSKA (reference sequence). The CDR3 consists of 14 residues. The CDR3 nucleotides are TGCAGTGCTAGTGGATATGGGACGGGTTACGAGCAGTACTTC. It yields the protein CSASGYGTGYEQYF.

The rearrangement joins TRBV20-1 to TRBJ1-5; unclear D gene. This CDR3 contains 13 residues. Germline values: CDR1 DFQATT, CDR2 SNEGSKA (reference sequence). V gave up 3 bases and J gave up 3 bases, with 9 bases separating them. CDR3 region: CSASLWSNQPQHF. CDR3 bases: TGCAGTGCTAGTTTGTGGTCCAATCAGCCCCAGCATTTT.

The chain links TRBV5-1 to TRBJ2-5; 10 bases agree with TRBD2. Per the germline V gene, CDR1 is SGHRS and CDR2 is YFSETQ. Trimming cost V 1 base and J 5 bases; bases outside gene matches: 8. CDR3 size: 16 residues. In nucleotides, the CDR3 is TGCGCCAGCAGCTTGAACCAGCGGGGGGGCGGGGAGACCCAGTACTTC. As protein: CASSLNQRGGGETQYF.

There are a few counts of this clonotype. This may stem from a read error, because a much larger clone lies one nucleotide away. CDR3 nucleotides: TGTGCCAGCAGTTACGGTCGAGCGGGGAACACAGATACGCAGTATTTT. Its protein is CASSYGRAGNTDTQYF. J is TRBJ2-3 and V is TRBV6-2 or TRBV6-3; 7 nucleotides align to TRBD2. The CDR3 runs to 16 residues. Germline loops: CDR1 MNHEY, CDR2 SVGEGT. The V and J ends lost 2 bases and 2 bases, in that order; junction bases with no gene match: 7.

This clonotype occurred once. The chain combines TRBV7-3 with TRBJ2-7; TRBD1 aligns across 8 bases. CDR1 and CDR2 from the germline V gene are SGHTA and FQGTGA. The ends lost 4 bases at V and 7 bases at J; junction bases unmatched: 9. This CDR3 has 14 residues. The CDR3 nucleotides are TGTGCCAGCAGCTCTGACCCAGGGGGCGGGGAGCAGTACTTC. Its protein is CASSSDPGGGEQYF.

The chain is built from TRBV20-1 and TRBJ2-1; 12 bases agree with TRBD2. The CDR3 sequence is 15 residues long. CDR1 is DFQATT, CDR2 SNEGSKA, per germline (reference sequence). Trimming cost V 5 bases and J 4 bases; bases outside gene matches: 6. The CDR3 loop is CSAPLAGGGYNEQFF. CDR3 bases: TGCAGTGCTCCCCTAGCGGGAGGGGGGTACAATGAGCAGTTCTTC.

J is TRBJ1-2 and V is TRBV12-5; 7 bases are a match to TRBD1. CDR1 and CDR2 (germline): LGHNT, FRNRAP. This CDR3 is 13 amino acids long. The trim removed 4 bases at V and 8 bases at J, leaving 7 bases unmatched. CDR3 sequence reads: CASGSMTGRGYTF. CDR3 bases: TGTGCTAGTGGTTCCATGACAGGGAGGGGCTACACCTTC.

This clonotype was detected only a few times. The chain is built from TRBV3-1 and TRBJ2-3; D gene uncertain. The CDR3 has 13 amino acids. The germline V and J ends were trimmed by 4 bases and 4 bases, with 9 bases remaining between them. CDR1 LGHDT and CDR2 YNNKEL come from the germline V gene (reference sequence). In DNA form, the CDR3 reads TGTGCCAGCAGCCCAACCTTATCAGATACGCAGTATTTT. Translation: CASSPTLSDTQYF.

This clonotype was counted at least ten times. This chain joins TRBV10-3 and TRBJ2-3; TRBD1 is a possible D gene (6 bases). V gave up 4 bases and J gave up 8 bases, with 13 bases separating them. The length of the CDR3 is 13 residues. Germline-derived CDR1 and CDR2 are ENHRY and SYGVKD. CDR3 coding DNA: TGTGCCATCAGTGCGACAGGTCTTGGTACGCAGTATTTT. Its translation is CAISATGLGTQYF.

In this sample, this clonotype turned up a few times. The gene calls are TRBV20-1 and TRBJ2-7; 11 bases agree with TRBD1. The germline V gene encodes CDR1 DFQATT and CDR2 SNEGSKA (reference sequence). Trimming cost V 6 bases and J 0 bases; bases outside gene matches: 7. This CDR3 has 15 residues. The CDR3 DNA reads TGCAGTGCGCAAACTGGGACAGGGGGCTCCTACGAGCAGTACTTC. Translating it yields CSAQTGTGGSYEQYF.

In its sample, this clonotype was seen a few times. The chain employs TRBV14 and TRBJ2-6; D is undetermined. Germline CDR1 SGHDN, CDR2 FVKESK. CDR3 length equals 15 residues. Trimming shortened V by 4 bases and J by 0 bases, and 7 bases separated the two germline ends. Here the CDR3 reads CASSRVGSGANVLTF. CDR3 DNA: TGTGCCAGCAGCCGAGTAGGCTCTGGGGCCAACGTCCTGACTTTC.

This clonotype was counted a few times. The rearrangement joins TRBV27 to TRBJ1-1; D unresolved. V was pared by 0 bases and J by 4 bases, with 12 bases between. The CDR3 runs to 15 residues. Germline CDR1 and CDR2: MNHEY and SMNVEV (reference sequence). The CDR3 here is CASSLSIGQSTEAFF. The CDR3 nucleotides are TGTGCCAGCAGTTTATCGATAGGCCAGTCCACTGAAGCTTTCTTT.

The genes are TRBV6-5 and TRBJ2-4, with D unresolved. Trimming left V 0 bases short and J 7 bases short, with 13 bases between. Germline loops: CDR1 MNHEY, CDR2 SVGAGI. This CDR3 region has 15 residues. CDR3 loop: CASSYSTREPNIQYF. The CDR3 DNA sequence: TGTGCCAGCAGTTACTCGACGAGAGAGCCCAACATTCAGTACTTC.

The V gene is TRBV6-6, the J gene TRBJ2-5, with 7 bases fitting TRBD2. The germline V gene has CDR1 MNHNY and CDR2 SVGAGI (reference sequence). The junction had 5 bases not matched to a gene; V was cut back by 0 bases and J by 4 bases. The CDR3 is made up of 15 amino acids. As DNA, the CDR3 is TGTGCCAGCAGTTACTCGGGGGGGGTATTAGAGACCCAGTACTTC. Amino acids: CASSYSGGVLETQYF.

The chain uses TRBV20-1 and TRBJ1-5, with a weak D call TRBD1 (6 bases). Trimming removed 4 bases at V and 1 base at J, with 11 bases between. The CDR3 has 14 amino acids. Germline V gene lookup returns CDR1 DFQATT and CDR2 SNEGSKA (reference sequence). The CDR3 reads CSAKLGQSNQPQHF. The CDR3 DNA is TGCAGTGCTAAGCTCGGACAGAGCAATCAGCCCCAGCATTTT.

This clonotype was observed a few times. The CDR3 is CASNPDRANEQFF. The CDR3 region has the DNA TGTGCCAGCAACCCGGACAGGGCGAATGAGCAGTTCTTC. The chain couples TRBV2 to TRBJ2-1, with TRBD1 identical over 8 bases. Trimming removed 7 bases from V and 7 bases from J; junction bases left unmatched: 6. CDR1 SNHLY and CDR2 FYNNEI come from the germline V gene. The CDR3 runs to 13 residues.

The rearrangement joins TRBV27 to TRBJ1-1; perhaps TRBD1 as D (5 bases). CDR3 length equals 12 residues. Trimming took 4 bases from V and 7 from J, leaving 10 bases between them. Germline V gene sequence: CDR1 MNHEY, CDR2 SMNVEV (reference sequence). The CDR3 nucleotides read TGTGCCAGCAGTTGGGGCTCTAGTGAAGCTTTCTTT. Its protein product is CASSWGSSEAFF.

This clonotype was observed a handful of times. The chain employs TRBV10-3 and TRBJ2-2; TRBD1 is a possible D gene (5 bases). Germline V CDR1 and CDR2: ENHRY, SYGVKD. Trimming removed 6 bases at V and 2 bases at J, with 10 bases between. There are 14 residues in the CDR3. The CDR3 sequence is CAIRGTGNTGELFF. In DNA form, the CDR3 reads TGTGCCATCAGGGGCACAGGAAACACCGGGGAGCTGTTTTTT.

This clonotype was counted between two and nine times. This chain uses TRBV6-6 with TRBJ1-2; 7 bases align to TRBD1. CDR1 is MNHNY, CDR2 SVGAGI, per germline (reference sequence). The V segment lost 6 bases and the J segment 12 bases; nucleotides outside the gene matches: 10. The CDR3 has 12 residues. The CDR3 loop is CASRSLDRVHTF. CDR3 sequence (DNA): TGTGCCAGCAGATCCCTTGACAGGGTCCACACCTTC.

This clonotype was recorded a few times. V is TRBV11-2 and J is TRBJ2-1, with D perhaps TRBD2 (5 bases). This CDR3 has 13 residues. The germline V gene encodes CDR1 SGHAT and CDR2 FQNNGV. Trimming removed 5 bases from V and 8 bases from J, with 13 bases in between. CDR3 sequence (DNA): TGTGCCAGCAGCCCCAGCGGCTCCTATGAGCAGTTCTTC. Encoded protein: CASSPSGSYEQFF.

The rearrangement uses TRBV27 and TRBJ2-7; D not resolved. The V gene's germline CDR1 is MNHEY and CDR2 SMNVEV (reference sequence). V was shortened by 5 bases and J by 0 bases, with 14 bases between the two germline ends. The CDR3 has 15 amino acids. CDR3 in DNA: TGTGCCAGCAGTCACCCCCGACCGGGCTCCTACGAGCAGTACTTC. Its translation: CASSHPRPGSYEQYF.

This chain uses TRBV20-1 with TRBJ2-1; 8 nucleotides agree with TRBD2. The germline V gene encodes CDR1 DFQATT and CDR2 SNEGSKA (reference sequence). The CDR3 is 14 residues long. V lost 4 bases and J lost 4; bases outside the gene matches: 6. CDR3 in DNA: TGCAGTGCTACCAGGAGCGGGGGTTACAATGAGCAGTTCTTC. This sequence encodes CSATRSGGYNEQFF.

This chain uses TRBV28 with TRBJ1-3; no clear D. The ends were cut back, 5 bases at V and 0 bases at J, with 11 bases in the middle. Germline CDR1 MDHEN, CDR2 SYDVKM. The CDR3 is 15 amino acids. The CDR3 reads CASSPTDGSGNTIYF. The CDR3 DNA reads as TGTGCCAGCAGTCCCACCGACGGCTCTGGAAACACCATATATTTT.

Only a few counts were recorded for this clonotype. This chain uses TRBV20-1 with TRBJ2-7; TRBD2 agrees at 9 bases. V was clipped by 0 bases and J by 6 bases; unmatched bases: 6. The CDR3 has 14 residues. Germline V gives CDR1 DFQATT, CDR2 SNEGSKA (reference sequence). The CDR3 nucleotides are TGCAGTGCTAGAGAGGGGACTAGCCGGTCCGAGCAGTACTTC. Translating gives CSAREGTSRSEQYF.

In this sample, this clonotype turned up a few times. Here the CDR3 reads CASSKDSGGGQPQHF. The CDR3 coding sequence is TGCGCCAGCAGCAAAGATTCAGGGGGCGGTCAGCCCCAGCATTTT. The chain recombines TRBV5-1 with TRBJ1-5, with 8 bases matching TRBD1. The germline V gene encodes CDR1 SGHRS and CDR2 YFSETQ. Trimming cost V 4 bases and J 6 bases; bases outside gene matches: 9. The CDR3 sequence is 15 residues long. The full variable domain, its missing parts supplied by reference TRBV5-1 and TRBJ1-5, is KAGVTQTPRYLIKTRGQQVTLSCSPISGHRSVSWYQQTPGQGLQFLFEYFSETQRNKGNFPGRFSGRQFSNSRSEMNVSTLELGDSALYLCASSKDSGGGQPQHFGDGTRLSIL.

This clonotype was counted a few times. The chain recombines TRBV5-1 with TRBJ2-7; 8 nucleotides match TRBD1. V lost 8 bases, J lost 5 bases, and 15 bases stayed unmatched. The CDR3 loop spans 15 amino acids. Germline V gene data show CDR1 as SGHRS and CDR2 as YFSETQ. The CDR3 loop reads CARDREAGGFNEQYF. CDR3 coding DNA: TGCGCCAGGGATAGAGAGGCAGGGGGCTTCAACGAGCAGTACTTC.

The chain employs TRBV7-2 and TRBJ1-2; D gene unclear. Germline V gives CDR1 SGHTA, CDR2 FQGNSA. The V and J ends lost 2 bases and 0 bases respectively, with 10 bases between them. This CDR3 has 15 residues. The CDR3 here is CASSLTKEANYGYTF. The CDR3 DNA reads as TGTGCCAGCAGCTTAACTAAGGAGGCTAACTATGGCTACACCTTC.

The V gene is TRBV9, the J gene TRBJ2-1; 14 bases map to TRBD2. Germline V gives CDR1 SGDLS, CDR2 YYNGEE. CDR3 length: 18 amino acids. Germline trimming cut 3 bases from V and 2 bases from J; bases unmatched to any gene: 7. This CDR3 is CASSAGLAGDPPYNEQFF. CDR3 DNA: TGTGCCAGCAGCGCGGGACTAGCGGGAGATCCGCCCTACAATGAGCAGTTCTTC.

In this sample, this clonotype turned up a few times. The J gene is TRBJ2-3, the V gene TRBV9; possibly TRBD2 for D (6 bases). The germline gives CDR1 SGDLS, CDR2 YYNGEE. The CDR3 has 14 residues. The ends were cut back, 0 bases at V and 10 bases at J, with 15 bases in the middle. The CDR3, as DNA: TGTGCCAGCAGCGTAGGAGGAGGGATGGTACCGCAGTATTTT. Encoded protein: CASSVGGGMVPQYF.